The next 13 T cell receptor beta chains were all read from a single sample in a study of CD8 T cells in ankylosing spondylitis. TCRdb re-called the 5' RACE reads with MiXCR, one entry per CDR3 protein. The sample yields approximately 200,000 distinct CDR3 sequences, approximately 12% seen once. Material for sequencing was blood, either unsorted or a sorted T cell fraction (not recorded which). These receptors were collected from a female donor with ankylosing spondylitis or in good health (not recorded which).

The rearrangement uses TRBV5-1 and TRBJ2-5; 7 bases map to TRBD2. Germline V gene sequence: CDR1 SGHRS, CDR2 YFSETQ. V was pared by 6 bases and J by 5 bases, with 16 bases of the junction left unmatched. The CDR3 is made up of 16 amino acids. CDR3 loop: CASIRRWTRLAETQYF. DNA of the CDR3: TGCGCCAGCATCCGAAGGTGGACTAGATTGGCGGAGACCCAGTACTTC. The full variable domain, with the rest looked up from reference TRBV5-1 and TRBJ2-5, is KAGVTQTPRYLIKTRGQQVTLSCSPISGHRSVSWYQQTPGQGLQFLFEYFSETQRNKGNFPGRFSGRQFSNSRSEMNVSTLELGDSALYLCASIRRWTRLAETQYFGPGTRLLVL.

With respect to this clonotype: This clone may be a read error of a much larger clone one base away. The rearrangement joins TRBV12-3 or TRBV12-4 to TRBJ2-2; TRBD2 is a possible D gene (5 bases). CDR3 size: 15 residues. The CDR3 loop reads CASSSTNSNTGKLFF. The CDR3 nucleotides read TGTGCCAGCAGTTCAACCAATAGCAACACCGGGAAGCTGTTTTTT.

This clonotype occurred many times. The rearrangement uses TRBV5-5 and TRBJ2-1; 8 positions match TRBD1. The CDR3 contains 15 residues. V dropped 5 bases and J dropped 8; count of bases not matched to a gene: 12. The germline CDR1 and CDR2 sequences are SGHKS and YYEKEE (reference sequence). CDR3 region: CASSLDREERDEQFF. CDR3 coding DNA: TGTGCCAGCAGTCTGGACAGGGAAGAAAGGGATGAGCAGTTCTTC.

At least ten counts were recorded for this clonotype. V is TRBV12-3 or TRBV12-4 and J is TRBJ2-7; perhaps TRBD2 as D (5 bases). Trimming took 2 bases from V and 1 from J, leaving 12 bases between them. The CDR3 is made up of 15 amino acids. CDR3 in amino acids: CASSLLFGVSYEQYF. The CDR3 DNA reads TGTGCCAGCAGTTTATTGTTCGGGGTTTCCTACGAGCAGTACTTC.

The chain joins TRBV7-9 to TRBJ2-3; 7 bases align to TRBD2. Germline-derived CDR1 and CDR2 are SEHNR and FQNEAQ (reference sequence). V lost 4 bases, J lost 2 bases, and 3 bases stayed unmatched. This CDR3 has 14 residues. The CDR3 region has the DNA TGTGCCAGCAGCTACCGGGACTACACAGATACGCAGTATTTT. This encodes CASSYRDYTDTQYF.

This clonotype has at least ten counts. The V call is TRBV20-1, the J call TRBJ1-4, with no clear D. The CDR3 length is 16 residues. V dropped 3 bases and J dropped 0 bases, with 14 bases sitting between them. CDR1 is DFQATT and CDR2 is SNEGSKA in the germline V gene (reference sequence). CDR3 bases: TGCAGTGCTAGCCCTGGCGGACCCTCAACTAATGAAAAACTGTTTTTT. Translated: CSASPGGPSTNEKLFF.

The CDR3 loop reads CASSFNAGTGELFF. CDR3 DNA: TGTGCCAGCAGTTTCAACGCGGGCACCGGGGAGCTGTTTTTT. The rearrangement links TRBV12-3 or TRBV12-4 to TRBJ2-2; a weak D match, TRBD2 (5 bases). V lost 3 bases and J 4 bases, leaving 9 bases between the germline ends. This CDR3 is 14 amino acids long.

The sample holds a few counts of this clonotype. This chain joins TRBV2 and TRBJ2-5, with a possible D match to TRBD2 (6 bases). Germline CDR1 SNHLY, CDR2 FYNNEI. The CDR3 length is 16 residues. Deletions cut 7 bases from V and 4 bases from J, with 22 bases between. In DNA, the CDR3 is TGTGCCAGCAATACCCACGGGAGTCCGGCTTTAGAGACCCAGTACTTC. This translates into CASNTHGSPALETQYF. Using reference TRBV2 and TRBJ2-5 for the parts outside the CDR3, the full variable domain is EPEVTQTPSHQVTQMGQEVILRCVPISNHLYFYWYRQILGQKVEFLVSFYNNEISEKSEIFDDQFSVERPDGSNFTLKIRSTKLEDSAMYFCASNTHGSPALETQYFGPGTRLLVL.

At least ten counts were recorded for this clonotype. V and J are TRBV20-1 and TRBJ2-2, with 7 bases lining up with TRBD2. With V trimmed by 2 bases and J by 1 base, 4 bases remained unmatched. Germline V gene lookup returns CDR1 DFQATT and CDR2 SNEGSKA (reference sequence). The CDR3 length is 15 residues. Here the CDR3 DNA reads TGCAGTGCTAGAACGCTAGCGGTGAACACCGGGGAGCTGTTTTTT. Its protein is CSARTLAVNTGELFF.

This clonotype was observed at least ten times. The genes are TRBV20-1 and TRBJ2-2; 7 positions agree with TRBD2. This CDR3 has 15 amino acids. Germline loops: CDR1 DFQATT, CDR2 SNEGSKA (reference sequence). The J segment lost 7 bases and the V segment lost 2 bases, leaving 10 bases of the junction unmatched. CDR3 bases: TGCAGTGCTAGAAGAGGCGGGAGAGTGGGCGGGGAGCTGTTTTTT. The encoded protein is CSARRGGRVGGELFF.

This clonotype was detected many times. The chain combines TRBV5-1 with TRBJ1-1; D is ambiguous. V lost 5 bases and J lost 3, with 11 bases in between. Germline CDR1 is SGHRS and CDR2 is YFSETQ. This CDR3 is 13 amino acids long. In nucleotides, the CDR3 is TGCGCCAGCAGTTATGGAACCTACACTGAAGCTTTCTTT. It yields the protein CASSYGTYTEAFF. Full variable domain (remainder filled in from reference TRBV5-1 and TRBJ1-1): KAGVTQTPRYLIKTRGQQVTLSCSPISGHRSVSWYQQTPGQGLQFLFEYFSETQRNKGNFPGRFSGRQFSNSRSEMNVSTLELGDSALYLCASSYGTYTEAFFGQGTRLTVV.

As concerns this clonotype: A clone one base away is much larger, so this may be a read error. The V and J genes are TRBV2 and TRBJ2-3; no firm D call. CDR3 length equals 14 residues. The germline V gene encodes CDR1 SNHLY and CDR2 FYNNEI. The CDR3 sequence: CASSVSGSTDPQYF. CDR3 nucleotide sequence: TGTGCCAGCAGTGTGTCTGGCAGCACAGATCCGCAGTATTTT.

This clonotype was counted at least ten times. This chain links TRBV7-2 with TRBJ1-5; 7 nucleotides agree with TRBD1. J gave up 1 base and V 1 base, and 7 bases lay outside the gene matches. The V gene's germline CDR1 is SGHTA and CDR2 FQGNSA. The CDR3 runs 17 residues. The DNA for the CDR3 is TGTGCCAGCAGCTTAGTGGGATCGGGACAGAGCAATCAGCCCCAGCATTTT. Translating gives CASSLVGSGQSNQPQHF.